The 9 T cell receptor beta chains given below trace back to one sample, sequenced in a study of blood T cell repertoires in COVID-19. The table came from immunoSEQ multiplex PCR; TCRdb's copy has only in-frame clones and leaves some out. The sample comprises over 60,000 clones, 82% of which are singletons, and roughly an eighth rests with the top ten. Sequenced sample: peripheral blood. These TCRs come from a woman aged 80 or over with acute or convalescent COVID-19.

V gene TRBV19 combines with J gene TRBJ2-5; D is possibly TRBD2 (5 bases). The CDR3 runs to 14 residues. CDR1 and CDR2 from the germline V gene are LNHDA and SQIVND (reference sequence). Trimming removed 5 bases at V and 5 bases at J, with 15 bases between. The CDR3 loop is CASSAPGTLETQYF. The CDR3 bases are TGTGCCAGTAGTGCGCCGGGAACCCTCGAGACCCAGTACTTC.

This clone came up many times. The chain joins TRBV15 to TRBJ1-2, with 7 nucleotides matching TRBD1. This CDR3 region has 16 residues. Germline V gene data show CDR1 as LNHNV and CDR2 as YYDKDF (reference sequence). V was pared by 0 bases and J by 3 bases, with 7 bases of the junction left unmatched. CDR3 bases: TGTGCCACCAGCAGAGATCGGAGCGGACAGGACTATGGCTACACCTTC. This sequence encodes CATSRDRSGQDYGYTF.

In its sample, this clone was seen once. The rearrangement uses TRBV28 and TRBJ1-2, with D possibly TRBD1 on 5 matching bases. The V gene's germline CDR1 is MDHEN and CDR2 SYDVKM. This CDR3 has 12 amino acids. V dropped 4 bases and J dropped 8 bases, with 11 bases sitting between them. The CDR3 DNA reads TGTGCCAGCAGTTCGCAGGGAATCGGCTACACCTTC. Its translation is CASSSQGIGYTF.

This clone was seen only once. The rearrangement uses TRBV15 and TRBJ1-1; D unresolved. Germline V lookup: CDR1 LNHNV, CDR2 YYDKDF (reference sequence). V was cut by 6 bases and J by 1 base, with 6 bases left in between. The length of the CDR3 is 12 residues. CDR3 nucleotides: TGTGCCACCAGGGGCTCGAACACTGAAGCTTTCTTT. It encodes CATRGSNTEAFF.

V is TRBV5-5 and J is TRBJ1-6, with TRBD1 identical over 7 bases. Unmatched junction bases numbered 3, after V lost 0 bases and J lost 0 bases. The CDR3 extends over 17 amino acids. The germline CDR1 and CDR2 sequences are SGHKS and YYEKEE (reference sequence). This CDR3 reads CASSLDAGGSYNSPLHF. CDR3 DNA sequence: TGTGCCAGCAGCTTGGATGCAGGGGGCTCCTATAATTCACCCCTCCACTTT.

The chain carries TRBV5-1 and TRBJ2-1; 10 bases are shared with TRBD2. Per germline, CDR1 SGHRS and CDR2 YFSETQ. The CDR3 consists of 15 residues. Unmatched junction bases numbered 7, after V lost 1 base and J lost 9 bases. CDR3 sequence (DNA): TGCGCCAGCAGCTTGTCCCTAGCGGGGGCCGCTGAGCAGTTCTTC. It yields the protein CASSLSLAGAAEQFF.

This clone showed up just a few times. The chain is built from TRBV6-5 and TRBJ2-7; D possibly corresponds to TRBD1 (8 bases). V lost 5 bases and J lost 2, with 13 bases in between. CDR1 is MNHEY and CDR2 is SVGAGI in the germline V gene. The CDR3 covers 14 residues. The DNA of the CDR3 is TGTGCCAGCAGTCGGACAGGGAGGGCCTACGAGCAGTACTTC. Amino acid sequence: CASSRTGRAYEQYF.

The rearrangement uses TRBV3-1 (or the pseudogene TRBV3-2) and TRBJ1-4, with TRBD1 matching 9 bases. The CDR3 totals 13 residues. The V gene end was trimmed by 6 bases and the J gene end by 6 bases; junction bases not matched to a gene: 2. Germline CDR1 and CDR2: LGHDT and YNNKEL (reference sequence). The CDR3 loop is CASRGQGYEKLFF. In nucleotides, the CDR3 is TGTGCCAGCAGAGGACAGGGGTATGAAAAACTGTTTTTT.

V usage is TRBV19 and J usage is TRBJ2-2; D perhaps matches TRBD2 (5 bases). This CDR3 comprises 14 residues. In germline, CDR1 is LNHDA, CDR2 SQIVND (reference sequence). The V end lost 8 bases, the J end lost 3 bases, and 13 bases lay between the germline ends. Here the CDR3 reads CASRRRSYTGELFF. The CDR3 nucleotides are TGTGCCAGTCGACGGAGGTCGTACACCGGGGAGCTGTTTTTT.